A selection of T cell receptor beta chains follows, all from one sample in a study of radiation and T cells in renal cell carcinoma. Profiling relied on immunoSEQ multiplex PCR, and the TCRdb table lists in-frame clones only, not all of them. The repertoire holds 160,000 or so clones, approximately 88% seen once, with 10% to 15% in the top ten. Sequencing used blood, obtained from a patient whose treatment included radiotherapy and nephrectomy. These receptor sequences come from a woman aged 45-65 years with renal cell carcinoma. CDR3s include the opening cysteine and the closing phenylalanine or tryptophan. Clone size is given for some rows only: seen once, a few or many times, or a class if the clone is expanded.

cdr3_length: 12; v_call: TRBV25-1; clone_size: -; cdr3_aa: CASSAGNTEAFF
cdr3_length: 16; v_call: TRBV11-2; clone_size: -; cdr3_aa: CASRGILGTSTDTQYF
cdr3_length: 15; v_call: TRBV7-2; clone_size: -; cdr3_aa: CASSLEGQSPYEQYF
cdr3_length: 14; v_call: TRBV19; clone_size: -; cdr3_aa: CASTVVLWSTEAFF
cdr3_length: 14; v_call: TRBV6-1; clone_size: -; cdr3_aa: CASSRDRYTGELFF
cdr3_length: 14; v_call: TRBV5-4; clone_size: -; cdr3_aa: CASSPAQPTGELFF
cdr3_length: 16; v_call: TRBV9; clone_size: once; cdr3_aa: CASSASTTALRYEQYF
cdr3_length: 15; v_call: TRBV2; clone_size: once; cdr3_aa: CASSELQYSNQPQHF
cdr3_length: 15; v_call: TRBV19; clone_size: once; cdr3_aa: CASKQRDRVTDTQYF
cdr3_length: 15; v_call: TRBV6-5; clone_size: -; cdr3_aa: CASSYSDLFYNEQFF
cdr3_length: 13; v_call: TRBV13; clone_size: -; cdr3_aa: CASSLGGSYGYTF
cdr3_length: 14; v_call: TRBV6-1; clone_size: -; cdr3_aa: CASSKRGENYGYTF
cdr3_length: 11; v_call: TRBV5-6; clone_size: -; cdr3_aa: CASSFTDTQYF
cdr3_length: 15; v_call: TRBV6-1; clone_size: -; cdr3_aa: CASSGGGTGDYEQYF
cdr3_length: 14; v_call: TRBV4-1; clone_size: few; cdr3_aa: CASSQWTGHGAQYF
cdr3_length: 15; v_call: TRBV5-4; clone_size: -; cdr3_aa: CASSPNRGQEGGYTF
cdr3_length: 12; v_call: TRBV19; clone_size: -; cdr3_aa: CASNGGKGEQFF
cdr3_length: 15; v_call: TRBV6-5; clone_size: -; cdr3_aa: CASSYSKVDGNTIYF
cdr3_length: 16; v_call: TRBV5-8; clone_size: -; cdr3_aa: CASSLTGESSGNTIYF
cdr3_length: 15; v_call: TRBV5-1; clone_size: -; cdr3_aa: CASSLEGRGGEKLFF
cdr3_length: 16; v_call: TRBV19; clone_size: few; cdr3_aa: CASTPLRGKGGNTIYF
cdr3_length: 16; v_call: TRBV5-8; clone_size: -; cdr3_aa: CASSGLWAGGTDTQYF
cdr3_length: 14; v_call: TRBV6-1; clone_size: -; cdr3_aa: CASSEYGSDYGYTF
cdr3_length: 19; v_call: TRBV21-1; clone_size: -; cdr3_aa: CASSKRGRRLAGAKGTQYF
cdr3_length: 14; v_call: TRBV5-5; clone_size: -; cdr3_aa: CASSLGLIGYEQYF
cdr3_length: 13; v_call: TRBV6-6; clone_size: -; cdr3_aa: CASHEGAKNIQYF
cdr3_length: 15; v_call: TRBV19; clone_size: many; cdr3_aa: CASSSDRGSNQPQHF
cdr3_length: 16; v_call: TRBV2; clone_size: -; cdr3_aa: CASSEALGFTGETQYF
cdr3_length: 16; v_call: TRBV7-3; clone_size: -; cdr3_aa: CASSSSAGVPYNEQFF
cdr3_length: 15; v_call: TRBV6-5; clone_size: -; cdr3_aa: CASSYSGAATGELFF
cdr3_length: 13; v_call: TRBV10-2; clone_size: few; cdr3_aa: CASSVREGNGYTF
cdr3_length: 14; v_call: TRBV9; clone_size: -; cdr3_aa: CASSPRDRGYGYTF
cdr3_length: 14; v_call: TRBV6-6; clone_size: -; cdr3_aa: CASNREVGGTEAFF
cdr3_length: 15; v_call: TRBV5-4; clone_size: -; cdr3_aa: CASRGGTANTGELFF
cdr3_length: 10; v_call: TRBV18; clone_size: -; cdr3_aa: CASSQETQYF
cdr3_length: 16; v_call: TRBV6-6; clone_size: -; cdr3_aa: CASSYFGSVGKETQYF
cdr3_length: 14; v_call: TRBV6-1; clone_size: -; cdr3_aa: CASSEQGSNTEAFF
cdr3_length: 15; v_call: TRBV7-8; clone_size: -; cdr3_aa: CASSPRQSSYNEQFF
cdr3_length: 14; v_call: TRBV7-6; clone_size: -; cdr3_aa: CASSLTSQGDTQYF
cdr3_length: 15; v_call: TRBV30; clone_size: -; cdr3_aa: CAWSVRLRGNEKLFF
cdr3_length: 15; v_call: TRBV6-5; clone_size: -; cdr3_aa: CASRRGTALNTEAFF
cdr3_length: 15; v_call: TRBV7-9; clone_size: -; cdr3_aa: CASSFPQGSNYGYTF
cdr3_length: 12; v_call: TRBV29-1; clone_size: -; cdr3_aa: CSARQGAGGYTF
cdr3_length: 14; v_call: TRBV29-1; clone_size: -; cdr3_aa: CSVESGQGSDEQYF
cdr3_length: 13; v_call: TRBV6-1; clone_size: -; cdr3_aa: CASCGVTDSPLHF
cdr3_length: 16; v_call: TRBV11-2; clone_size: -; cdr3_aa: CASSFLAGGHEETQYF
cdr3_length: 14; v_call: TRBV7-2; clone_size: -; cdr3_aa: CASSVGLAPDTQYF
cdr3_length: 16; v_call: TRBV4-2; clone_size: -; cdr3_aa: CASSQGMQGSPYEQYF
cdr3_length: 18; v_call: TRBV7-8; clone_size: -; cdr3_aa: CASSAAGLASSYNSPLHF
cdr3_length: 15; v_call: TRBV7-8; clone_size: -; cdr3_aa: CASSPGQGLNTEAFF
cdr3_length: 16; v_call: TRBV5-8; clone_size: few; cdr3_aa: CASTPGLAGITDTQYF
cdr3_length: 16; v_call: TRBV4-1; clone_size: once; cdr3_aa: CASSQSGTVSGNTIYF
cdr3_length: 15; v_call: TRBV7-2; clone_size: -; cdr3_aa: CASSLYGGTNNEQFF
cdr3_length: 17; v_call: TRBV19; clone_size: -; cdr3_aa: CASSIGKHRAGANVLTF
cdr3_length: 15; v_call: TRBV7-9; clone_size: -; cdr3_aa: CASSSSTRNNEKLFF
cdr3_length: 15; v_call: TRBV2; clone_size: -; cdr3_aa: CASSRGPGVQETQYF
cdr3_length: 15; v_call: TRBV2; clone_size: -; cdr3_aa: CASSGQGLSNQPQHF
cdr3_length: 14; v_call: TRBV4-2; clone_size: -; cdr3_aa: CASSQVDSWTEAFF
cdr3_length: 15; v_call: TRBV19; clone_size: once; cdr3_aa: CASSIDRSGYNEQFF